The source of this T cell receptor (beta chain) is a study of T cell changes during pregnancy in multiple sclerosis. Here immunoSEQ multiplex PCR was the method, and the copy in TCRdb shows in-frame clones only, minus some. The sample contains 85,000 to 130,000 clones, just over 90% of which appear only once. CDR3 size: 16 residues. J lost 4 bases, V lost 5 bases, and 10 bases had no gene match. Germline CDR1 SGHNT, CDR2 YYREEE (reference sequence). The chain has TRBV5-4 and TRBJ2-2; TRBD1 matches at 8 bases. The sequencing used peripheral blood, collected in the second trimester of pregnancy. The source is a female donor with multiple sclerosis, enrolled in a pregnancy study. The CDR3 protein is CASRPTQGALTGELFF. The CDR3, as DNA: TGTGCCAGCAGGCCCACCCAGGGGGCCCTCACCGGGGAGCTGTTTTTT. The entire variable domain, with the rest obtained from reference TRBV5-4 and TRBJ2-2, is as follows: ETGVTQSPTHLIKTRGQQVTLRCSSQSGHNTVSWYQQALGQGPQFIFQYYREEENGRGNFPPRFSGLQFPNYSSELNVNALELDDSALYLCASRPTQGALTGELFFGEGSRLTVL.